The text below deals with one T cell receptor (beta chain). The antigen it binds to is not known. No base quality values were provided; no much bigger clone lies one nucleotide off. The meaning of the sample's time point label: week 35, safety follow-up. A 20-mer mutant IDH1 peptide at 300 micrograms in Montanide made up each vaccine dose, which was injected subcutaneously together with topical imiquimod. Across visits V03 through V10, patients got a total of eight vaccinations, given in weeks 1, 3, 5, 7, 11, 15, 19 and 23. All donors had newly diagnosed IDH1-mutant astrocytomas of WHO grade 3 or 4 that showed loss of nuclear ATRX. The samples were drawn from NOA16, a multicentre, single-arm, open-label phase I trial in Germany that tested a mutant IDH1 peptide vaccine in humans for the first time. Genomic DNA for TCRB sequencing was extracted from EDTA blood using the DNeasy Blood and Tissue Kit.

This entry is derived from a study of a mutant IDH1 vaccine in newly diagnosed glioma (TCRdb year 2021). Looking at the study overall: In the chemotherapy-containing groups, vaccination started alongside temozolomide cycles, whereas in patients who had radiotherapy alone it started 4-6 weeks after radiotherapy. Of the roughly 30 treated patients, 62.5% were male and 37.5% were female, and a mean age of around 40 years was recorded. Before enrollment, patients had received standard therapy of radiotherapy alone, temozolomide alone, or radiochemotherapy with temozolomide; most received the combination. The week-35 safety follow-up was designated visit V12, and the week-47 end of study was designated visit V13. Six visits were used for peripheral blood collection: V03 (baseline), V05, V07, V10, V12 and V13. For exploratory analyses, longitudinal TCRB deep sequencing was carried out in 25 treated patients wherever samples were available. What the study reported, not specific to this receptor: Pseudoprogression appeared unrelated to alterations in the top peripheral T cell clonotypes detected by TCRB sequencing. The authors stated that sample limitations prevented analyses of patient blood samples from being reproduced. PBMC samples for TCRB deep sequencing were selected based on availability. Across multiple MHC alleles, vaccine-induced immune responses were seen in 90% to 95% of patients.

The CDR3 contains 15 residues, cysteine and phenylalanine counted. CDR3 DNA only is kept here, 45 bases in frame from base 1. A distance of 12 bases separates the germline ends of V and J, which lose 0 bases and 4 bases respectively. Reading the germline V gene gives CDR1 LGHNA and CDR2 YSLEER. The library was produced with the immunoSEQ multiplex PCR assay. Following the manufacturer's protocol, the hsTCRB Kit was used to amplify rearranged TCR beta chain sequences. An Illumina MiSeq was used to sequence the TCRB libraries. In the original analysis: The kit vendor's proprietary platform handled demultiplexing, trimming and gene mapping. What TCRdb holds here is the immuneACCESS table cut down to in-frame rearrangements. Part of the clones is not present; checked against another copy, under half of the missing clones reflect an unresolved V gene, and the others are unexplained. The DNA was the basis for D and trimming; V, J and clone size are from that table. The sample table contains about 68,000 clones; only one count was recorded for 84% of them. The top ten hold approximately 12% of the sample.

The clonotype was recovered from a man younger than 30 with glioma. This specimen consisted of PBMCs, obtained from a glioma patient whose treatment included an IDH1 peptide vaccine. The sequence links TRBV4-3 to TRBJ1-1; the D gene is perhaps TRBD1, on 6 matching bases. The CDR3 here reads CASSQDWGAATEAFF. The sequenced DNA: TGCGCCAGCAGCCAAGATTGGGGGGCGGCCACTGAAGCTTTCTTT.